Sequencing of this T cell receptor beta chain was carried out in a study of T cell repertoires in cytomegalovirus infection. Overall study context: Researchers turned to recently identified HLA-C-restricted CMV epitopes as well as well-studied HLA-B-restricted ones. Public TCR beta signatures indicated both CMV infection and matching HLA type.

TCRdb reprocessed the reads with MiXCR, giving one entry per CDR3 protein. The table includes hundreds of thousands of distinct CDR3 sequences, approximately 31% detected once. This clonotype was recorded a few times. The antigen remains unidentified. CDR3 length: 14 residues. Deletions cut 6 bases from V and 3 bases from J, with 12 bases between. Findings and caveats of the study: Cumulative public TCR beta family frequency identified carriers of CMV plus the relevant HLA. CMV-specific HLA-C-restricted TCR beta clonotypes dominated the ex vivo response.

The clonotype comes from a human donor in good health (CMV status not recorded). Some clones in this sample may be carry-over from other donors' samples. V is TRBV12-3 or TRBV12-4 and J is TRBJ1-5; D is perhaps TRBD1 (6 bases). The sequencing used cultured CD8+ T cells from PBMCs, collected from culture after CMV antigen stimulation. The CDR3 loop reads CASSIQGPNQPQHF. The CDR3 region has the DNA TGTGCCAGCAGCATACAGGGACCCAATCAGCCCCAGCATTTT.